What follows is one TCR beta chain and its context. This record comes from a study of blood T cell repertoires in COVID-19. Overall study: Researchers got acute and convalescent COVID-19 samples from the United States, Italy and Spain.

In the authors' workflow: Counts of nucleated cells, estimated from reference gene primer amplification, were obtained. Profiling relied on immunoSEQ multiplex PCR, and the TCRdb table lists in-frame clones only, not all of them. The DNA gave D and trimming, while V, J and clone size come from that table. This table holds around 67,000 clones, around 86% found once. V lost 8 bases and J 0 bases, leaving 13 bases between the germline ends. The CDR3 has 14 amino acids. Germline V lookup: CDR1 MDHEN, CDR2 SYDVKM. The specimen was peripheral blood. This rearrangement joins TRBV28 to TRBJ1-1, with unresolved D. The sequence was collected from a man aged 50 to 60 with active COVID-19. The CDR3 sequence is CASLLRTLNTEAFF. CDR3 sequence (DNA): TGTGCCAGCTTGCTACGAACCTTGAACACTGAAGCTTTCTTT.